What follows are 20 T cell receptor beta chains derived from one specimen sequenced in a study of T-cell reconstitution after alpha-beta-depleted transplantation in children. Unique molecular identifiers were used in preparing the TCRbeta library. A single record per CDR3 protein comes from TCRdb applying MiXCR to the PCR reads. The sample consists of around 380,000 distinct CDR3 sequences, roughly a tenth of them appearing once. Sequencing used PBMCs from the stem cell graft donor, obtained from the stem cell graft. Every receptor here comes from a human donor who donated a stem cell graft to a child with acute myeloid leukemia.

The CDR3 region has the DNA TGCAGTGCTAGCCGGTCGATTCTCCCAGACAGAAGCACAGATACGCAGTATTTT. As protein: CSASRSILPDRSTDTQYF. V is TRBV20-1 and J is TRBJ2-3; D perhaps matches TRBD1 (5 bases). This CDR3 has 18 amino acids. V dropped 3 bases and J dropped 0 bases, with 22 bases sitting between them. Germline V gene data show CDR1 as DFQATT and CDR2 as SNEGSKA (reference sequence).

V and J are TRBV4-3 and TRBJ2-7; D is perhaps TRBD1 (8 bases). V gave up 1 base and J gave up 2 bases, with 18 bases separating them. The V gene's germline CDR1 is LGHNA and CDR2 YSLEER. The CDR3 sequence is 17 residues long. The CDR3 protein is CASSQGAGAGGTYEQYF. Here the CDR3 DNA reads TGCGCCAGCAGCCAAGGGGCGGGGGCAGGGGGCACCTACGAGCAGTACTTC.

This clonotype has ten or more counts. The chain carries TRBV29-1 and TRBJ1-2; the D is unclear. The CDR3 runs to 11 residues. CDR1 and CDR2 (germline): SQVTM, ANQGSEA. V was shortened by 7 bases and J by 7 bases, with 13 bases between the two germline ends. The CDR3 coding sequence is TGCAGCGCCAACCCAGAGGCTGGCTACACCTTC. This codes for CSANPEAGYTF.

This clonotype was detected many times. The chain joins TRBV20-1 to TRBJ2-5; D unresolved. The CDR3 sequence is 14 residues long. Trimming cost V 0 bases and J 5 bases, with 13 bases left between them. Germline CDR1 and CDR2: DFQATT and SNEGSKA (reference sequence). As DNA, the CDR3 is TGCAGTGCTAGAGATCAGTTAGGGTTGGAGACCCAGTACTTC. Amino acids: CSARDQLGLETQYF.

The chain uses TRBV5-1 and TRBJ2-3; 8 nucleotides agree with TRBD2. After removal of 4 bases from V and 4 bases from J, the junction contained 14 bases not matched to a gene. Germline loops: CDR1 SGHRS, CDR2 YFSETQ. The CDR3 has 17 amino acids. Written as DNA, the CDR3 is TGCGCCAGCAGCACACAATTTGGCGGGGGGCCGGCAGATACGCAGTATTTT. The encoded protein is CASSTQFGGGPADTQYF. Based on the CDR3 plus reference TRBV5-1 and TRBJ2-3, the full variable domain is KAGVTQTPRYLIKTRGQQVTLSCSPISGHRSVSWYQQTPGQGLQFLFEYFSETQRNKGNFPGRFSGRQFSNSRSEMNVSTLELGDSALYLCASSTQFGGGPADTQYFGPGTRLTVL.

This clonotype was seen only a few times. The chain employs TRBV7-8 and TRBJ2-7, with 7 bases identical to TRBD1. There are 15 residues in the CDR3. Looked up from germline, CDR1 is SGHVS and CDR2 is FQNEAQ. The V segment lost 4 bases and the J segment 3 bases; nucleotides outside the gene matches: 9. The CDR3 nucleotides read TGTGCCAGCAGCTCCCGAACAGGGGTTGGCTACGAGCAGTACTTC. Its translation: CASSSRTGVGYEQYF.

This clonotype has a handful of counts. This chain links TRBV9 with TRBJ2-1, with 7 positions matching TRBD2. Germline loops: CDR1 SGDLS, CDR2 YYNGEE. The CDR3 extends over 15 amino acids. V trimming: 2 bases; J trimming: 5 bases; junction bases outside the gene matches: 7. CDR3: CASSVGGAINNEQFF. Written as DNA, the CDR3 is TGTGCCAGCAGCGTGGGAGGGGCGATCAACAATGAGCAGTTCTTC.

This clonotype was seen a handful of times. The chain uses TRBV20-1 and TRBJ1-1; D not certain. Trimming left V 2 bases short and J 1 base short, with 8 bases between. The CDR3 spans 13 residues. From germline, CDR1 is DFQATT and CDR2 SNEGSKA (reference sequence). CDR3 residues: CSARFGSNTEAFF. The CDR3 DNA sequence: TGCAGTGCTAGATTCGGATCGAACACTGAAGCTTTCTTT.

In nucleotides, the CDR3 is TGCGCCAGCAGCTCGGAGACTAGCGGCTATGTGGGCCAGTACTTC. It specifies CASSSETSGYVGQYF. The V and J genes are TRBV5-1 and TRBJ2-5; 9 bases are shared with TRBD2. J gave up 10 bases and V 3 bases, and 13 bases lay outside the gene matches. Germline CDR1 reads SGHRS; CDR2 reads YFSETQ. The CDR3 has 15 amino acids.

This clonotype was seen more than once but under ten times. V and J are TRBV20-1 and TRBJ2-2; tentatively, D is TRBD1 (7 bases). CDR1 is DFQATT and CDR2 is SNEGSKA in the germline V gene (reference sequence). V dropped 1 base and J dropped 6 bases, with 18 bases sitting between them. The CDR3 is 16 residues long. The CDR3: CSARATTGTAAGELFF. As DNA, the CDR3 is TGCAGTGCTAGAGCAACGACAGGGACTGCGGCCGGGGAGCTGTTTTTT.

V and J are TRBV5-1 and TRBJ2-7; D is ambiguous. CDR3 length: 13 residues. V was trimmed by 0 bases and J by 5 bases, leaving 9 bases between them. From germline, CDR1 is SGHRS and CDR2 YFSETQ. For the CDR3, the DNA is TGCGCCAGCAGCTTGGAGCCAGGTGACGAGCAGTACGTC. This encodes CASSLEPGDEQYV.

The rearrangement uses TRBV20-1 and TRBJ2-5, with TRBD1 matching 12 bases. The V gene end was trimmed by 0 bases and the J gene end by 5 bases; junction bases not matched to a gene: 10. CDR1 DFQATT and CDR2 SNEGSKA come from the germline V gene (reference sequence). The CDR3 totals 17 residues. Written as DNA, the CDR3 is TGCAGTGCTAGAGATGGAGGGGACAGGGGGCCAAGGGAGACCCAGTACTTC. This codes for CSARDGGDRGPRETQYF.

This chain joins TRBV4-1 and TRBJ2-5; 10 bases align to TRBD2. Per the germline V gene, CDR1 is MGHRA and CDR2 is YSYEKL. V trimming: 5 bases; J trimming: 2 bases; junction bases outside the gene matches: 8. This CDR3 has 16 amino acids. The CDR3: CASSSPSGGPQETQYF. The CDR3 coding sequence is TGCGCCAGCAGCAGTCCTAGCGGGGGACCTCAAGAGACCCAGTACTTC.

This sequence joins TRBV2 and TRBJ2-7; 9 positions match TRBD2. This CDR3 has 15 amino acids. J lost 0 bases, V lost 6 bases, and 6 bases had no gene match. From germline, CDR1 is SNHLY and CDR2 FYNNEI. CDR3 sequence: CASSPGLAPSYEQYV. CDR3 nucleotides: TGTGCCAGCAGCCCGGGACTAGCCCCCTCCTACGAGCAGTACGTC.

The chain joins TRBV20-1 to TRBJ2-5; D gene ambiguous. Per the germline V gene, CDR1 is DFQATT and CDR2 is SNEGSKA (reference sequence). This CDR3 has 12 amino acids. The V gene lost 3 bases and the J gene lost 3 bases, with 8 bases spanning the gap. CDR3 residues: CSASRPEETQYF. The CDR3 DNA sequence: TGCAGTGCTAGTCGGCCAGAAGAGACCCAGTACTTC.

This clonotype has a count of ten or more. The rearrangement links TRBV5-6 to TRBJ2-7; 9 nucleotides align to TRBD2. After removal of 2 bases from V and 8 bases from J, the junction contained 8 bases not matched to a gene. The CDR3 spans 14 residues. CDR1 is SGHDT and CDR2 is YYEEEE in the germline V gene. The CDR3 DNA reads TGTGCCAGCAGCTTTGGCCAGCGGGAGGTTAAGCAGTACTTC. This gives the protein CASSFGQREVKQYF.

This clonotype was detected only a few times. V and J are TRBV14 and TRBJ2-3; unclear D gene. The V end lost 1 base, the J end lost 14 bases, and 10 bases lay between the germline ends. The germline V gene encodes CDR1 SGHDN and CDR2 FVKESK. CDR3 length equals 11 residues. The CDR3 protein is CASSQGLELYF. As DNA, the CDR3 is TGTGCCAGCAGCCAAGGCTTAGAACTGTATTTT. Variable domain in full (rest from reference TRBV14 and TRBJ2-3): EAGVTQFPSHSVIEKGQTVTLRCDPISGHDNLYWYRRVMGKEIKFLLHFVKESKQDESGMPNNRFLAERTGGTYSTLKVQPAELEDSGVYFCASSQGLELYFGPGTRLTVL.

The genes are TRBV3-1 and TRBJ2-7; perhaps TRBD2 as D (7 bases). CDR3 length: 16 residues. CDR1 is LGHDT, CDR2 YNNKEL, per germline (reference sequence). CDR3 nucleotide sequence: TGTGCCAGCAGCCAAGCAAGGAGGGGCTCGGGGGGCGAGGAGTACGTC. Its translation is CASSQARRGSGGEEYV.

This clonotype showed up many times. J is TRBJ2-7 and V is TRBV6-5; tentative D call: TRBD1 (7 bases). The V end lost 5 bases, the J end lost 6 bases, and 23 bases lay between the germline ends. The CDR3 loop spans 16 amino acids. Germline V CDR1 and CDR2: MNHEY, SVGAGI. The chain's CDR3 is CASSTTRGRGSGEQYV. The CDR3 DNA is TGTGCCAGCAGTACGACTAGGGGGCGAGGGAGTGGCGAGCAGTACGTC.

As to this clonotype: With a much larger clone just one base away, this may be a read error. The chain recombines TRBV20-1 with TRBJ2-1, with 8 positions matching TRBD1. Germline assignment: CDR1 DFQATT and CDR2 SNEGSKA (reference sequence). This CDR3 is 13 amino acids long. CDR3 coding DNA: TGCAGTGCGTCAAAACAGGGGGGCAATGACCAGTTCTTC. Encoded protein: CSASKQGGNDQFF.